This T cell receptor beta chain was found in a study of T-cell memory formation after mild COVID-19 (dated by TCRdb to the early 2020s). A note on the overall study: TCR sequence clusters from the two donors were found to be largely donor specific. The cohort comprised two young, previously healthy adult volunteers, one female and one male. T-cell clones expanding and contracting after mild COVID-19 in two donors were tracked by longitudinal TCRalpha and TCRbeta repertoire sequencing. Broader findings and caveats from the paper: Contracting CD4+ clones were located mainly in the CM and EM memory subsets, whereas CD8+ clones were found to be enriched in EMRA. The study covered only a couple of mild cases, and larger cohorts including severe cases with pre-infection samples were considered necessary. Some responding clones were found in pre-infection memory, which suggests that pre-existing cross-reactive memory T cells took part in the SARS-CoV-2 response. Clones that contracted from day 15 to 85 showed balanced CD4/CD8 phenotypes, whereas a second wave of clones that expanded from day 15 to 37 leaned towards CD4+. SARS-CoV-2 specificity of the second-wave clones peaking on day 37 was not confirmed.

Ficoll-Paque density gradient centrifugation was the method used to isolate PBMCs. Including the terminal cysteine and phenylalanine, the CDR3 comprises 14 residues. Only CDR3 DNA remains: 42 bases, in frame from the first base. Trimming at the junction amounts to 4 bases on V and 4 bases on J, and the germline ends lie 13 bases apart. The germline V gene (reference sequence) provides CDR1 SGHNT and CDR2 YYREEE. Sequencing took place on an Illumina NovaSeq 6000. TCRalpha and TCRbeta cDNA libraries were constructed by 5'RACE with constant-segment primers, with sample barcodes and unique molecular identifiers being introduced. RNA was extracted from every sample with Trizol reagent. Library amplification was performed in two PCR steps, and a second sample barcode and Illumina TruSeq adapters were introduced in the second step. The libraries were sequenced on an Illumina NovaSeq using 2 x 150 bp paired-end reads. As for how the authors treated the data: Demultiplexing of reads and collapsing into UMI-guided consensus sequences were performed with migec v1.2.7. Using mixcr v2.1.11, UMI consensuses were aligned to TRA and TRB V and J templates and then assembled into clonotypes. Clonotypes were classified as expanded or contracted when called significant by both edgeR and NoisET, with noise models trained on biological replicates. For edgeR calls, the cutoffs were a false discovery rate-adjusted p below 0.01 and a log2 fold-change threshold of 1. As an exploratory analysis of dynamics, PCA with hierarchical clustering was applied to max-normalized trajectories of the 1000 most abundant clonotypes. Each responding clone was given a CD4 or CD8 phenotype based on the CD4+ and CD8+ repertoires, which had been sequenced separately. TCRdb itself trimmed the public reads at Q25 with fastp, ran MiXCR and retained productive beta chains. Rows merge per CDR3 protein into single entries with the most common DNA and genes. The V and J calls follow TCRdb's processing rather than the paper's. In this sample the table shows about 110,000 distinct CDR3 sequences, under 15% of which occur a single time. Of the sample, approximately 43% is held by the ten largest clones.

For this clonotype: Its recognized antigen is unknown. Within one base of it there is no much larger clone, and no base qualities were kept.

The TCR comes from a man between 18 and 29 years old who had mild COVID-19 (a few samples of this study predate the infection). The sample titles of this study are shuffled in the database, so cell type and time point are left out; the donor was told from shared clones. The sequence is built from TRBV5-4 and TRBJ2-3, and TRBD1 may be the D gene, going by 6 matching bases. Sequenced sample: PBMCs or a T cell subset sorted from them (not recorded which). The CDR3 sequence is CASSRTVGADTQYF. The DNA is as follows: TGTGCCAGCAGCCGGACAGTAGGGGCAGATACGCAGTATTTT.